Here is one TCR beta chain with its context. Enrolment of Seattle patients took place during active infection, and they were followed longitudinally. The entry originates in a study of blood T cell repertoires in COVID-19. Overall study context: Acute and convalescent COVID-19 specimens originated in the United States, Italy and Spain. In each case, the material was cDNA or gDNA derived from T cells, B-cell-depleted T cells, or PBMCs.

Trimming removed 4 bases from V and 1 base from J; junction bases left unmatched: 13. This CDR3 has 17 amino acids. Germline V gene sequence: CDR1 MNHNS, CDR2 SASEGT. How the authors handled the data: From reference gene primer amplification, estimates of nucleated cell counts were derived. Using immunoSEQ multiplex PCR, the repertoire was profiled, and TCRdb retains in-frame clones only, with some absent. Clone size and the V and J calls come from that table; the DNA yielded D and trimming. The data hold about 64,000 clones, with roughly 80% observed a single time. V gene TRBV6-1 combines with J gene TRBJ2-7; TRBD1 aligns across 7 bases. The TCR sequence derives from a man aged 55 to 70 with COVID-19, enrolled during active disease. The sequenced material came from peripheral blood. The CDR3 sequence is CASSVFPPGTESYEQYF. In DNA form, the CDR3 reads TGTGCCAGCAGTGTATTTCCTCCCGGGACAGAATCCTACGAGCAGTACTTC.